These T cell receptor beta chains were read from a single sample in a study of shared clonotypes between healthy human individuals. Sequencing used immunoSEQ multiplex PCR; TCRdb keeps in-frame clones, though not all of them. The table records almost 750,000 clones, roughly 72% of them present only once. The sequencing sample was made of memory CD4+ T cells sorted from blood. Receptors were obtained from a woman aged 25 to 45 in good health. Both conserved end residues are part of each CDR3. D genes are given only for firm matches. The size field is filled for only some rows; it gives once, few, many or a size class.

CDR3	DNA	D	size	V	J
CASSLRVGSYNEQFF	TGTGCCAGCAGTTTAAGGGTTGGCTCCTACAATGAGCAGTTCTTC	NA	NA	TRBV27	TRBJ2-1
CASSSTSGDYEQYF	TGTGCCAGCAGTTCCACTAGCGGGGACTACGAGCAGTACTTC	TRBD2	NA	TRBV27	TRBJ2-7
CASSAGAVVWQYF	TGTGCCAGCAGCGCAGGGGCAGTTGTATGGCAGTACTTC	NA	NA	TRBV2	TRBJ2-7
CAISGSTGQETQYF	TGTGCCATCAGTGGGTCGACAGGGCAAGAGACCCAGTACTTC	TRBD1	NA	TRBV10-3	TRBJ2-5
CASSSILTGMQEKLFF	TGTGCCAGCAGTTCGATACTTACAGGGATGCAGGAAAAACTGTTTTTT	NA	NA	TRBV6-5	TRBJ1-4
CASSEFTGADYGYTF	TGTGCCAGCAGTGAATTTACGGGGGCAGACTATGGCTACACCTTC	NA	few	TRBV2	TRBJ1-2
CASRGSMRDRGNEQYF	TGTGCCAGCAGGGGGTCCATGCGGGACAGGGGCAACGAGCAGTACTTC	TRBD1	NA	TRBV2	TRBJ2-7
CASSLNSYLEAFF	TGTGCCAGCAGTTTAAACAGCTATCTTGAAGCTTTCTTT	NA	NA	TRBV28	TRBJ1-1
CASSGGLVTYEQYF	TGTGCCAGCAGTGGGGGGCTAGTTACCTACGAGCAGTACTTC	NA	NA	TRBV6-1	TRBJ2-7
CASSLPSRKETQYF	TGTGCCAGCAGTTTACCGTCAAGGAAGGAGACCCAGTACTTC	NA	few	TRBV28	TRBJ2-5
CASSQVRAVNQPQHF	TGCGCCAGCAGCCAAGTTAGGGCAGTCAATCAGCCCCAGCATTTT	NA	NA	TRBV4-1	TRBJ1-5
CAWSVQGDEKLFF	TGTGCCTGGAGTGTACAAGGAGATGAAAAACTGTTTTTT	NA	NA	TRBV30	TRBJ1-4
CASSTNGRPQHF	TGTGCCAGCAGCACGAATGGCCGGCCCCAGCATTTT	NA	NA	TRBV25-1	TRBJ1-5
CASSDRGSGNTIYF	TGTGCCAGCTCCGACCGGGGTTCTGGAAACACCATATATTTT	NA	NA	TRBV18	TRBJ1-3
CASKGLSSHTEAFF	TGCGCCAGCAAGGGGTTGTCCTCTCACACTGAAGCTTTCTTT	NA	NA	TRBV5-1	TRBJ1-1
CASSLGVVNTIYF	TGTGCCAGCAGCTTAGGGGTTGTAAACACCATATATTTT	NA	many	TRBV7-9	TRBJ1-3
CASSSPGQPNTEAFF	TGTGCCAGCAGCTCGCCGGGACAACCGAACACTGAAGCTTTCTTT	NA	NA	TRBV5-6	TRBJ1-1
CAISAGLAGGRNEQFF	TGTGCCATCAGTGCGGGACTAGCGGGTGGACGGAATGAGCAGTTCTTC	TRBD2	NA	TRBV10-3	TRBJ2-1
CASSASGDSYNEQFF	TGTGCCAGCAGTGCCAGCGGGGACTCCTACAATGAGCAGTTCTTC	TRBD2	NA	TRBV6-4	TRBJ2-1
CASNPPGGIQPQHF	TGTGCCAGCAACCCCCCAGGGGGGATTCAGCCCCAGCATTTT	TRBD1	NA	TRBV6-1	TRBJ1-5
CASSLNDNSDNEQFF	TGTGCCAGCAGCCTCAACGATAATTCGGATAATGAGCAGTTCTTC	NA	NA	TRBV4-2	TRBJ2-1
CASSLAAASYNEQFF	TGCGCCAGCAGCTTGGCCGCAGCATCCTACAATGAGCAGTTCTTC	NA	NA	TRBV5-1	TRBJ2-1
CASSLSGPSGSYEQYF	TGTGCCAGCAGTTTAAGTGGGCCTAGCGGATCCTACGAGCAGTACTTC	TRBD2	NA	TRBV27	TRBJ2-7
CASSAGRNTDTQYF	TGTGCCAGCAGCGCCGGACGGAACACAGATACGCAGTATTTT	NA	NA	TRBV7-9	TRBJ2-3
CASSIRWSTEAFF	TGTGCCAGTAGTATTAGGTGGAGCACTGAAGCTTTCTTT	NA	NA	TRBV19	TRBJ1-1
CASSEAATANQPQHF	TGTGCCAGCAGTGAAGCGGCGACTGCCAATCAGCCCCAGCATTTT	NA	NA	TRBV2	TRBJ1-5
CASSQGTGGVYEQYF	TGTGCCAGCAGTCAGGGAACAGGGGGCGTTTACGAGCAGTACTTC	TRBD1	NA	TRBV6-6	TRBJ2-7
CASREGNSGNTIYF	TGTGCCAGCAGGGAGGGAAACTCTGGAAACACCATATATTTT	NA	NA	TRBV27	TRBJ1-3
CASSEFQNSGNTIYF	TGTGCCAGCAGTGAATTTCAGAACTCTGGAAACACCATATATTTT	NA	once	TRBV6-1	TRBJ1-3
CASSPGQDRRHTQYF	TGTGCCAGCAGCCCAGGACAGGATAGGAGGCATACGCAGTATTTT	TRBD1	NA	TRBV28	TRBJ2-3
CASSPYPVGRAFF	TGTGCCAGCAGCCCATACCCGGTCGGGCGAGCTTTCTTT	NA	NA	TRBV5-6	TRBJ1-1
CASSLAQETQYF	TGTGCCAGCAGCTTAGCCCAAGAGACCCAGTACTTC	NA	many	TRBV7-2	TRBJ2-5
CASSPDTGELFF	TGTGCCAGCTCACCAGACACCGGGGAGCTGTTTTTT	NA	NA	TRBV18	TRBJ2-2
CASSAMQPQHF	TGTGCCAGCAGTGCCATGCAGCCCCAGCATTTT	NA	NA	TRBV28	TRBJ1-5
CASSYATNQPQHF	TGTGCCAGCAGTTATGCCACCAATCAGCCCCAGCATTTT	NA	NA	TRBV6-6	TRBJ1-5
CASSLGRDRGYTF	TGTGCCAGCAGCTTAGGCCGGGACAGGGGGTACACCTTC	TRBD1	NA	TRBV7-9	TRBJ1-2
CASSYVVLPDEQYF	TGTGCCAGCAGTTACGTGGTTCTGCCGGACGAGCAGTACTTC	NA	NA	TRBV6-6	TRBJ2-7
CASSDPSYEQYF	TGTGCCAGCAGTGACCCTTCCTACGAGCAGTACTTC	NA	NA	TRBV25-1	TRBJ2-7
CASSRRQGKAQYF	TGTGCCAGCAGCCGTCGACAGGGGAAGGCCCAGTACTTC	TRBD1	NA	TRBV5-6	TRBJ2-5
CASSPFGGPYEQYF	TGTGCCAGCAGCCCCTTCGGGGGGCCCTACGAGCAGTACTTC	NA	NA	TRBV9	TRBJ2-7
CASSQDKGTEAFF	TGTGCCAGCAGCCAAGATAAGGGCACTGAAGCTTTCTTT	NA	NA	TRBV4-2	TRBJ1-1
CASSESLSGNGPDTQYF	TGCGCCAGCAGTGAGTCGCTTAGCGGGAATGGGCCGGATACGCAGTATTTT	TRBD2	few	TRBV10-1	TRBJ2-3
CASSLGREGSHEQYF	TGTGCCAGCAGCTTAGGGCGGGAGGGTTCGCACGAGCAGTACTTC	TRBD2	NA	TRBV7-9	TRBJ2-7
CASGGGLATDTQYF	TGTGCCAGTGGGGGGGGACTAGCTACAGATACGCAGTATTTT	TRBD2	NA	TRBV2	TRBJ2-3
CSAPDLKTQYF	TGCAGCGCTCCGGACTTAAAGACCCAGTACTTC	NA	NA	TRBV29-1	TRBJ2-5
CAWEPGQRDTQYF	TGTGCCTGGGAACCGGGACAGAGAGATACGCAGTATTTT	TRBD1	NA	TRBV30	TRBJ2-3
CASRTSAGRNDEQFF	TGTGCCAGTAGGACGAGCGCGGGGCGAAACGATGAGCAGTTCTTC	NA	NA	TRBV19	TRBJ2-1
CASGRNNEQFF	TGCGCCAGCGGGAGAAACAATGAGCAGTTCTTC	NA	NA	TRBV10-2	TRBJ2-1
CASSFPQGEQYF	TGTGCCAGCAGCTTCCCGCAGGGCGAGCAGTACTTC	NA	many	TRBV7-9	TRBJ2-7
CASSGDNTGELFF	TGTGCCAGCAGCGGGGACAACACCGGGGAGCTGTTTTTT	NA	NA	TRBV9	TRBJ2-2